This section outlines one T cell receptor (beta chain) sequence together with its context. This clonotype was recorded at least ten times. Its antigen target is currently unknown. Base qualities are not at hand, and no much larger clone is one base apart. This sample was sequenced with an Illumina HiSeq 1500. In-frame beta chains were kept once TCRdb had trimmed the public reads at Q25 with fastp and called clones with MiXCR. All rows with the same CDR3 protein become a single entry with the most common DNA and genes. The sample profile shows about 490,000 distinct CDR3 sequences; approximately 26% of them were found once. The ten largest make up about 12% of the sample. The data stem from a study of T cell repertoires in cytomegalovirus infection (dated by TCRdb to the late 2010s). About the study as a whole: Donor HLA type was relevant to the analysis, as public TCR beta signatures indicated carriage of CMV infection together with the matching HLA type. Broad study findings and their caveats: Carriers of CMV infection plus the relevant HLA type were discriminated by the cumulative frequency of public TCR beta family members in the study cohort and in an independent roughly 380-donor cohort. The ex vivo response was dominated by HLA-C-restricted CMV-specific TCR beta clonotypes, which also provided the single most frequent clonotype in two of eight donors.

From the germline V gene, CDR1 is SGHTA and CDR2 is FQGNSA. V is shortened by 2 bases, J by 0 bases, and the region joining them spans 11 bases. The CDR3 runs 15 amino acids, cysteine and phenylalanine included. The DNA shown is the 45-base CDR3, in frame from base 1. The receptor comes from a human donor in good health (CMV status not recorded). Some clones in this sample may be carry-over from other donors' samples. Material: PBMCs. The chain links TRBV7-2 with TRBJ2-7; the D gene is unclear. CDR3 protein: CASSLTPTDSYEQYF. Read as DNA, the sequence is TGTGCCAGCAGCTTAACCCCGACGGACTCCTACGAGCAGTACTTC.